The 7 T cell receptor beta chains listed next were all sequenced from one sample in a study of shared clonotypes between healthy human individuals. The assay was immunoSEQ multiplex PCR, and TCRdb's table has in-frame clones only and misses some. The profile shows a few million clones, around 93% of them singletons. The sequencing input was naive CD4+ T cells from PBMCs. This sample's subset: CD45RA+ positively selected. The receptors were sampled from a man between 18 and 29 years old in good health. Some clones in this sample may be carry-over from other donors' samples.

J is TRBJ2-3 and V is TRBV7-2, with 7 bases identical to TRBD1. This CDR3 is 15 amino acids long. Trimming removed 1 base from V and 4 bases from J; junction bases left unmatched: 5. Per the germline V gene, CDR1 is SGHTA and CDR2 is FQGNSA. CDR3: CASSLVVGGADTQYF. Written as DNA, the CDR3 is TGTGCCAGCAGCTTAGTTGTAGGGGGCGCAGATACGCAGTATTTT.

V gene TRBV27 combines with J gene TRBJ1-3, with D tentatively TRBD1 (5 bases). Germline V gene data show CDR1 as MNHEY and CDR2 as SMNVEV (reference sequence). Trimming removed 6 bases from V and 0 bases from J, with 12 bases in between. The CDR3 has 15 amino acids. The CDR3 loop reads CASRPSGASGNTIYF. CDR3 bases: TGTGCCAGCAGACCGTCCGGGGCCTCTGGAAACACCATATATTTT.

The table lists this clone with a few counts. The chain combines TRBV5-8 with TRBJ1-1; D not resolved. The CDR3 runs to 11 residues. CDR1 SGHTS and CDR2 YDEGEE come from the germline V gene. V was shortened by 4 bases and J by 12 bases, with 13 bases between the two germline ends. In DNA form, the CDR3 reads TGTGCCAGCAGCCTAAACAAGGGAACTTTCTTT. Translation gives CASSLNKGTFF.

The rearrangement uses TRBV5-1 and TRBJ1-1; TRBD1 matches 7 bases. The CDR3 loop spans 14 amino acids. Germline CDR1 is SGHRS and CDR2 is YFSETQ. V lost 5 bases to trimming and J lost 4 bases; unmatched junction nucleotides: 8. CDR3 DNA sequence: TGCGCCAGCAGTAGGACAGGAAACCCCACTGAAGCTTTCTTT. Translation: CASSRTGNPTEAFF.

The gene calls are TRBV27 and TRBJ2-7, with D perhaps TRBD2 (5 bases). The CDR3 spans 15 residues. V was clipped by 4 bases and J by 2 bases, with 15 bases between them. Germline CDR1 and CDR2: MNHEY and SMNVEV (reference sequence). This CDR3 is CASSSLVGRPYEQYF. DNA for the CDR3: TGTGCCAGCAGTTCACTAGTAGGGCGTCCCTACGAGCAGTACTTC.

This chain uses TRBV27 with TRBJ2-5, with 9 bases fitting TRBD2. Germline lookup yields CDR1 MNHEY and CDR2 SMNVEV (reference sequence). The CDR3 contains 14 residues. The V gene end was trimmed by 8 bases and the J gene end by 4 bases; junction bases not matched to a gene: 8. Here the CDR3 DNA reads TGTGCCAGCGCGTTAGCGGGAGCTCGAGAGACCCAGTACTTC. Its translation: CASALAGARETQYF.

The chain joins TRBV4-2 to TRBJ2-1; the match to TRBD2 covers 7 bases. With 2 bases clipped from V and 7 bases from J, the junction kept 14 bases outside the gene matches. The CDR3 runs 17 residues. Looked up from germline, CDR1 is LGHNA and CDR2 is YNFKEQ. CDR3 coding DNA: TGTGCCAGCAGCCAACGTCCCGCTAGCGGAGTAGTGAATGAGCAGTTCTTC. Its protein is CASSQRPASGVVNEQFF.